The next 13 T cell receptor beta chains were all read from a single sample in a study of control samples from healthy donors and cancer patients. Generated by immunoSEQ multiplex PCR, the TCRdb table keeps only in-frame clones and is missing some. In the table there are about 220,000 clones, about 93% of which are singletons. The sequenced sample was blood. These TCRs come from a man over 45 in good health.

J is TRBJ1-1 and V is TRBV9; no reliable D call. The CDR3 has 13 residues. Germline lookup yields CDR1 SGDLS and CDR2 YYNGEE. V lost 4 bases and J 3 bases, leaving 10 bases between the germline ends. The CDR3 DNA reads as TGTGCCAGCAGCACCACACAAGACACTGAAGCTTTCTTT. Protein: CASSTTQDTEAFF.

This clone was counted once. The gene calls are TRBV5-1 and TRBJ2-3; TRBD2 agrees at 10 bases. Trimming removed 0 bases from V and 7 bases from J; junction bases left unmatched: 2. Per the germline V gene, CDR1 is SGHRS and CDR2 is YFSETQ. CDR3 size: 14 residues. In nucleotides, the CDR3 is TGCGCCAGCAGCTTGGAGCGGGGGGGCCATACGCAGTATTTT. Translating gives CASSLERGGHTQYF.

This clone was seen once. The V call is TRBV4-2, the J call TRBJ2-1; possible D gene TRBD2, 5 bases. V lost 4 bases and J lost 6, with 16 bases in between. The CDR3 totals 15 residues. Germline V lookup: CDR1 LGHNA, CDR2 YNFKEQ. The CDR3 reads CASSLVVASSNEQFF. CDR3 sequence (DNA): TGTGCCAGCAGCCTCGTGGTGGCTAGCTCCAATGAGCAGTTCTTC.

V gene TRBV2 combines with J gene TRBJ1-5; D remains unclear. This CDR3 is 13 amino acids long. Per germline, CDR1 SNHLY and CDR2 FYNNEI. Trimming took off 5 bases at V and 3 bases at J, with 8 bases between the two ends. CDR3 DNA: TGTGCCAGCAGTAGAAGCAACAATCAGCCCCAGCATTTT. Protein: CASSRSNNQPQHF. Complete variable domain (other parts from reference TRBV2 and TRBJ1-5): EPEVTQTPSHQVTQMGQEVILRCVPISNHLYFYWYRQILGQKVEFLVSFYNNEISEKSEIFDDQFSVERPDGSNFTLKIRSTKLEDSAMYFCASSRSNNQPQHFGDGTRLSIL.

The J gene is TRBJ2-1, the V gene TRBV5-1; 10 bases agree with TRBD2. Germline loops: CDR1 SGHRS, CDR2 YFSETQ. The V gene end was trimmed by 3 bases and the J gene end by 7 bases; junction bases not matched to a gene: 10. The CDR3 is 16 residues long. The CDR3 nucleotides are TGCGCCAGCAGCTCCGTCGGACTAGCGGTGGTGAATGAGCAGTTCTTC. Translating gives CASSSVGLAVVNEQFF.

The chain has TRBV5-4 and TRBJ2-3, with TRBD2 matching over 10 bases. The CDR3 has 16 residues. The germline gives CDR1 SGHNT, CDR2 YYREEE (reference sequence). Losses at the gene ends were 3 bases for V and 4 bases for J; bases not matched to a gene: 8. CDR3 loop: CASSSMSGGASDTQYF. The DNA of the CDR3 is TGTGCCAGCAGCTCGATGAGCGGGGGGGCCTCAGATACGCAGTATTTT. The full variable domain, completed using reference TRBV5-4 and TRBJ2-3, is ETGVTQSPTHLIKTRGQQVTLRCSSQSGHNTVSWYQQALGQGPQFIFQYYREEENGRGNFPPRFSGLQFPNYSSELNVNALELDDSALYLCASSSMSGGASDTQYFGPGTRLTVL.

The chain is built from TRBV4-1 and TRBJ2-1, with D tentatively TRBD1 (6 bases). The CDR3 runs to 12 residues. V was cut by 5 bases and J by 7 bases, with 9 bases left in between. CDR1 is MGHRA, CDR2 YSYEKL, per germline. In DNA form, the CDR3 reads TGCGCCAGCAGCGTGGGGGCTAATGAGCAGTTCTTC. It codes for CASSVGANEQFF.

The chain links TRBV19 to TRBJ1-6; D is possibly TRBD1 (6 bases). Germline values: CDR1 LNHDA, CDR2 SQIVND (reference sequence). The V and J ends lost 6 bases and 5 bases respectively, with 11 bases between them. The CDR3 spans 14 residues. The CDR3: CASSKWTDNSPLHF. For the CDR3, the DNA is TGTGCCAGTAGCAAATGGACAGATAATTCACCCCTCCACTTT.

The gene calls are TRBV6-1 and TRBJ1-4; no clear D. CDR3 length: 14 residues. With 2 bases removed from V and 0 bases from J, the gap between germline ends came to 4 bases. Germline CDR1 is MNHNS and CDR2 is SASEGT. CDR3 residues: CASSEWATNEKLFF. The CDR3 bases are TGTGCCAGCAGTGAATGGGCAACTAATGAAAAACTGTTTTTT.

The chain carries TRBV2 and TRBJ1-3; D is unresolved. The germline CDR1 and CDR2 sequences are SNHLY and FYNNEI. V lost 0 bases, J lost 4 bases, and 13 bases lay in between. The CDR3 has 16 residues. For the CDR3, the DNA is TGTGCCAGCAGTGAAGCCCGGGGAATGGGCGGAAACACCATATATTTT. Amino acids: CASSEARGMGGNTIYF.

This rearrangement joins TRBV5-4 to TRBJ1-2; no reliable D call. Per the germline V gene, CDR1 is SGHNT and CDR2 is YYREEE (reference sequence). V lost 4 bases to trimming and J lost 4 bases, with 11 bases between them. This CDR3 region has 13 residues. The CDR3 reads CASSETEVYGYTF. CDR3 nucleotide sequence: TGTGCCAGCAGCGAAACGGAGGTCTATGGCTACACCTTC.

The genes are TRBV6-5 and TRBJ1-1; no reliable D call. Looked up from germline, CDR1 is MNHEY and CDR2 is SVGAGI. The CDR3 is 11 amino acids. Trimming removed 6 bases from V and 4 bases from J, with 6 bases in between. The CDR3 DNA reads as TGTGCCAGCAGAAGAAGCACTGAAGCTTTCTTT. Protein sequence: CASRRSTEAFF.

The genes are TRBV6-5 and TRBJ2-1; 9 bases match TRBD2. This CDR3 spans 16 amino acids. Trimming at V came to 0 bases and at J to 3 bases, leaving 3 bases not matched to a gene. CDR1 and CDR2 (germline): MNHEY, SVGAGI. CDR3: CASSYSGTSIYNEQFF. The DNA for the CDR3 is TGTGCCAGCAGTTACTCCGGGACTAGCATCTACAATGAGCAGTTCTTC.